A single sample gave rise to the 30 T cell receptor beta chains below, sequenced in a study of T cell responses to AZD1222 COVID-19 vaccine. Sequencing used immunoSEQ multiplex PCR; TCRdb keeps in-frame clones, though not all of them. This sample has about 130,000 clones, with roughly nine tenths found just once. The material was peripheral blood, obtained on day 0 of AZD1222 vaccination. The receptors here all came from an adult in good health.

V gene TRBV3-1 (or the pseudogene TRBV3-2) combines with J gene TRBJ2-2; 8 bases line up with TRBD2. The germline V gene encodes CDR1 LGHDT and CDR2 YNNKEL (reference sequence). There are 18 residues in the CDR3. V lost 1 base to trimming and J lost 4 bases; unmatched junction nucleotides: 11. The CDR3 sequence: CASSQGTSSLRGTGELFF. CDR3 DNA: TGTGCCAGCAGCCAAGGGACTAGCTCCCTTCGGGGCACCGGGGAGCTGTTTTTT.

The rearrangement joins TRBV2 to TRBJ2-7; weak D call: TRBD1 (6 bases). CDR3 length equals 15 residues. The germline gives CDR1 SNHLY, CDR2 FYNNEI. Trimming removed 7 bases at V and 4 bases at J, with 20 bases between. The CDR3 DNA reads TGTGCCAGCATCCTAGGGACAACACCTTCATACGAGCAGTACTTC. Its protein is CASILGTTPSYEQYF.

This clone showed up just once. The chain carries TRBV28 and TRBJ2-1, with D perhaps TRBD1 (6 bases). V was pared by 6 bases and J by 5 bases, with 8 bases between. The germline gives CDR1 MDHEN, CDR2 SYDVKM. This CDR3 spans 12 amino acids. CDR3 sequence (DNA): TGTGCCAGCAGCTACAGGGACAATGAGCAGTTCTTC. Translation: CASSYRDNEQFF.

A few counts support this clone. This CDR3 is also generated by other DNA sequences in the sample. This sequence joins TRBV7-9 and TRBJ1-1; D remains unclear. The germline gives CDR1 SEHNR, CDR2 FQNEAQ (reference sequence). This CDR3 is built from 13 residues. Trimming took off 3 bases at V and 5 bases at J, with 10 bases between the two ends. The CDR3 DNA is TGTGCCAGCAGCTTTGGAGGAGGGACTGAAGCTTTCTTT. Its protein is CASSFGGGTEAFF.

J is TRBJ2-7 and V is TRBV4-2; the match to TRBD1 covers 7 bases. This CDR3 spans 15 amino acids. Germline V gives CDR1 LGHNA, CDR2 YNFKEQ. V shed 3 bases, J shed 0 bases, and the junction held 5 bases outside the gene matches. DNA of the CDR3: TGTGCCAGCAGCCAGACCGGGACAGACTCCTACGAGCAGTACTTC. Protein: CASSQTGTDSYEQYF.

The chain links TRBV7-2 to TRBJ2-5; TRBD1 matches 11 bases. CDR1 and CDR2 (germline): SGHTA, FQGNSA. The CDR3 has 14 amino acids. J was trimmed by 5 bases and V by 5 bases; bases with no gene match: 4. The CDR3 DNA reads TGTGCCAGCAGCCCGGACAGGGGGCCTGAGACCCAGTACTTC. Encoded protein: CASSPDRGPETQYF.

The V and J genes are TRBV10-3 and TRBJ1-2, with D tentatively TRBD1 (6 bases). Germline V gene sequence: CDR1 ENHRY, CDR2 SYGVKD. This CDR3 is 12 amino acids long. V shed 9 bases and J shed 5 bases, with 13 bases lying between them. DNA of the CDR3: TGTGCCATACCCCAGGGGAGTTATGGCTACACCTTC. This encodes CAIPQGSYGYTF.

The genes are TRBV4-2 and TRBJ1-5; no firm D call. The germline V gene has CDR1 LGHNA and CDR2 YNFKEQ. This CDR3 comprises 15 residues. Trimming stripped 5 bases from V and 5 bases from J, with 16 bases between. The CDR3 region is CASSKGRRDDQPQHF. In DNA form, the CDR3 reads TGTGCCAGCAGCAAAGGGAGGAGGGATGATCAGCCCCAGCATTTT.

This clone was seen only once. This rearrangement joins TRBV9 to TRBJ2-5; 8 nucleotides align to TRBD1. J was trimmed by 5 bases and V by 3 bases; bases with no gene match: 9. Germline V gives CDR1 SGDLS, CDR2 YYNGEE. There are 15 residues in the CDR3. The CDR3 nucleotides read TGTGCCAGCAGCGCATCCACAGGGGGTGTCGAGACCCAGTACTTC. Translation: CASSASTGGVETQYF.

This clone was seen only a few times. The CDR3 spells CASSGDRGSYNEQFF. The CDR3 bases are TGTGCCAGCAGCGGGGACAGGGGCTCCTACAATGAGCAGTTCTTC. The J gene is TRBJ2-1, the V gene TRBV7-2, with 10 bases fitting TRBD1. The germline CDR1 and CDR2 sequences are SGHTA and FQGNSA. Germline trimming cut 5 bases from V and 0 bases from J; bases unmatched to any gene: 1. The CDR3 is 15 amino acids.

The CDR3 DNA follows: TGTGCCAGCAGACAGGGGGCCCTCTCCTACGAGCAGTACTTC. Translated, it gives CASRQGALSYEQYF. The chain employs TRBV2 and TRBJ2-7; 9 bases agree with TRBD1. The CDR3 extends over 14 amino acids. The germline gives CDR1 SNHLY, CDR2 FYNNEI. With V trimmed by 6 bases and J by 0 bases, 3 bases remained unmatched.

This chain joins TRBV7-8 and TRBJ2-7; tentative D call: TRBD1 (6 bases). The CDR3 covers 17 residues. In germline, CDR1 is SGHVS, CDR2 FQNEAQ. V lost 0 bases to trimming and J lost 2 bases, with 17 bases between them. The CDR3 nucleotides read TGTGCCAGCAGCTTAGCAAGTCTATACAGGGCCACCTACGAGCAGTACTTC. Protein: CASSLASLYRATYEQYF.

The table lists this clone with a count of one. The chain joins TRBV7-2 to TRBJ2-2, with unresolved D. CDR3 size: 13 residues. CDR1 and CDR2 (germline): SGHTA, FQGNSA. Trimming removed 0 bases from V and 4 bases from J, with 3 bases in between. CDR3 residues: CASSLATTGELFF. CDR3 sequence (DNA): TGTGCCAGCAGCTTAGCTACCACCGGGGAGCTGTTTTTT.

The chain employs TRBV7-9 and TRBJ1-2, with no clear D. This CDR3 has 13 amino acids. The V gene's germline CDR1 is SEHNR and CDR2 FQNEAQ (reference sequence). V was shortened by 1 base and J by 6 bases, with 9 bases between the two germline ends. CDR3 sequence: CASSLGRHDGYTF. CDR3 coding DNA: TGTGCCAGCAGCTTAGGGAGGCACGATGGCTACACCTTC.

The chain combines TRBV5-4 with TRBJ1-1, with a weak D call TRBD1 (5 bases). CDR3 length: 15 residues. The V gene lost 4 bases and the J gene lost 0 bases, with 13 bases spanning the gap. CDR1 and CDR2 (germline): SGHNT, YYREEE (reference sequence). In DNA form, the CDR3 reads TGTGCCAGCAGCCGGGGGGGACTCTTGAACACTGAAGCTTTCTTT. Its protein is CASSRGGLLNTEAFF.

The V gene is TRBV27, the J gene TRBJ2-1; tentatively, D is TRBD2 (5 bases). The CDR3 is made up of 16 amino acids. Trimming removed 5 bases from V and 0 bases from J, with 14 bases in between. The germline CDR1 and CDR2 sequences are MNHEY and SMNVEV (reference sequence). CDR3 nucleotides: TGTGCCAGCAGTGAACCCCGGAGGAGCTCCTACAATGAGCAGTTCTTC. Translated: CASSEPRRSSYNEQFF.

A remark on this clone: Its ends do not fully match the called genes, so a read error is possible. The chain links TRBV7-7 to TRBJ2-3, with unresolved D. CDR1 is SSHAT, CDR2 FNYEAQ, per germline (reference sequence). The CDR3 contains 13 residues. The chain's CDR3 is CASSSGSTDTQYF. CDR3 nucleotides: TGTGCTAGCAGCTCCGGGTCTACAGATACGCAGTATTTT.

The J gene is TRBJ2-3, the V gene TRBV9; 10 bases agree with TRBD2. The CDR3 is 19 amino acids. The germline V gene has CDR1 SGDLS and CDR2 YYNGEE. Trimming took 0 bases from V and 4 from J; bases not matched to a gene: 14. The CDR3 nucleotides read TGTGCCAGCAGCGTAGCTCATGGCCGACAAGCGGGGGGGGCAGATACGCAGTATTTT. Amino acid sequence: CASSVAHGRQAGGADTQYF.

This chain uses TRBV5-1 with TRBJ1-2; a possible D gene is TRBD1 (5 bases). V lost 2 bases, J lost 4 bases, and 15 bases lay in between. CDR3 length: 15 amino acids. CDR1 and CDR2 from the germline V gene are SGHRS and YFSETQ. CDR3 amino acids: CASSFSRDGLYGYTF. The CDR3, as DNA: TGCGCCAGCAGCTTTTCCCGGGACGGTCTCTATGGCTACACCTTC.

The chain employs TRBV19 and TRBJ2-3; D unresolved. Trimming removed 5 bases at V and 3 bases at J, with 9 bases between. Germline V gene sequence: CDR1 LNHDA, CDR2 SQIVND (reference sequence). This CDR3 has 13 residues. This CDR3 is CASSALETDTQYF. The CDR3 coding sequence is TGTGCCAGTAGTGCCCTAGAGACAGATACGCAGTATTTT.

The rearrangement links TRBV10-3 to TRBJ1-2; D may be TRBD1 (6 bases). The CDR3 has 12 residues. Trimming removed 11 bases at V and 3 bases at J, with 13 bases between. CDR1 ENHRY and CDR2 SYGVKD come from the germline V gene. The CDR3 DNA reads as TGTGCCCAGAGGGGGGATGACTATGGCTACACCTTC. This translates into CAQRGDDYGYTF.

The chain recombines TRBV16 with TRBJ1-6; D not certain. V was pared by 1 base and J by 5 bases, with 12 bases between. Germline values: CDR1 KGHSY, CDR2 FQNENV. This CDR3 region has 16 residues. As DNA, the CDR3 is TGTGCCAGCAGCCAATTGAGGCCGACTAATAATTCACCCCTCCACTTT. Its translation is CASSQLRPTNNSPLHF.

The chain employs TRBV5-1 and TRBJ1-4, with TRBD1 identical over 7 bases. With 4 bases clipped from V and 8 bases from J, the junction kept 11 bases outside the gene matches. The CDR3 has 15 residues. Germline values: CDR1 SGHRS, CDR2 YFSETQ. The CDR3 DNA reads as TGCGCCAGCAGCACTCAGGGGGTTTCTGGAGAAAAACTGTTTTTT. Protein sequence: CASSTQGVSGEKLFF. Full variable domain (outside the CDR3, taken from reference TRBV5-1 and TRBJ1-4): KAGVTQTPRYLIKTRGQQVTLSCSPISGHRSVSWYQQTPGQGLQFLFEYFSETQRNKGNFPGRFSGRQFSNSRSEMNVSTLELGDSALYLCASSTQGVSGEKLFFGSGTQLSVL.

The CDR3 protein is CASSFGDGGQFF. CDR3 nucleotide sequence: TGTGCCAGCAGTTTTGGGGACGGCGGGCAGTTCTTC. The rearrangement links TRBV12-3 or TRBV12-4 to TRBJ2-1; D is tentatively TRBD1 or TRBD2 (5 bases each). V lost 3 bases and J lost 12, with 12 bases in between. The CDR3 runs to 12 residues.

The chain combines TRBV5-1 with TRBJ1-6; D remains ambiguous. The CDR3 spans 17 residues. V gave up 0 bases and J gave up 1 base, with 11 bases separating them. Germline V gene data show CDR1 as SGHRS and CDR2 as YFSETQ. CDR3 coding DNA: TGCGCCAGCAGCTTGGAGGCAGCTACATCCTATAATTCACCCCTCCACTTT. Its protein product is CASSLEAATSYNSPLHF.

This chain joins TRBV3-1 (or the pseudogene TRBV3-2) and TRBJ1-5, with D unresolved. CDR3 length: 14 amino acids. From germline, CDR1 is LGHDT and CDR2 YNNKEL (reference sequence). V gave up 3 bases and J gave up 0 bases, with 6 bases separating them. Here the CDR3 reads CASSQGNSNQPQHF. CDR3 bases: TGTGCCAGCAGCCAGGGTAATAGCAATCAGCCCCAGCATTTT.

The rearrangement uses TRBV15 and TRBJ1-5; 7 bases match TRBD1. From germline, CDR1 is LNHNV and CDR2 YYDKDF (reference sequence). J lost 0 bases, V lost 2 bases, and 7 bases had no gene match. CDR3 size: 17 residues. This CDR3 is CATSRLRDSYSNQPQHF. The DNA of the CDR3 is TGTGCCACCAGCAGACTCCGGGACAGCTATAGCAATCAGCCCCAGCATTTT.

The V call is TRBV11-3, the J call TRBJ2-3; D unclear. The CDR3 contains 13 residues. CDR1 and CDR2 from the germline V gene are SGHNT and YENEEA. Deletions cut 8 bases from V and 3 bases from J, with 12 bases between. The chain's CDR3 is CASRASVTDTQYF. The CDR3 DNA follows: TGTGCCAGCCGAGCCTCTGTGACAGATACGCAGTATTTT. Combining the CDR3 with reference TRBV11-3 and TRBJ2-3 gives the whole variable domain EAGVVQSPRYKIIEKKQPVAFWCNPISGHNTLYWYLQNLGQGPELLIRYENEEAVDDSQLPKDRFSAERLKGVDSTLKIQPAELGDSAVYLCASRASVTDTQYFGPGTRLTVL.

CDR3 loop: CASSVILPGQQETQYF. The CDR3 DNA is TGCGCCAGCAGCGTTATTTTACCGGGACAGCAAGAGACCCAGTACTTC. This chain links TRBV5-1 with TRBJ2-5; 7 positions agree with TRBD1. CDR3 length equals 16 residues. Germline-derived CDR1 and CDR2 are SGHRS and YFSETQ. V shed 4 bases, J shed 2 bases, and the junction held 11 bases outside the gene matches.

The table lists this clone with a count of one. The chain links TRBV6-5 to TRBJ1-1; 7 nucleotides line up with TRBD1. CDR1 is MNHEY, CDR2 SVGAGI, per germline. This CDR3 spans 14 amino acids. V gave up 6 bases and J gave up 5 bases; unmatched junction bases: 9. This CDR3 reads CASSPTGVLTEAFF. The CDR3 DNA reads TGTGCCAGCAGCCCCACAGGGGTTTTGACTGAAGCTTTCTTT.